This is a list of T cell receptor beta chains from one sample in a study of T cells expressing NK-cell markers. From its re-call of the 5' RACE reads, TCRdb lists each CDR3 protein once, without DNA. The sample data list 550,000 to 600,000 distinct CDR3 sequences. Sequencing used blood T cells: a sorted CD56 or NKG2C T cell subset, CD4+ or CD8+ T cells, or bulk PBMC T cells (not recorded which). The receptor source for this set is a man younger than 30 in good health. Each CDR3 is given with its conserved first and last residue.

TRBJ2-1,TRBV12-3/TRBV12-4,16,CASSADTSPNYNEQFF
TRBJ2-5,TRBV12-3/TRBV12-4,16,CASSAGSQGGRETQYF
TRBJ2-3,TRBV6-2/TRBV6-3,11,CASGFTDTQYF
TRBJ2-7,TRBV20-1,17,CSARDPSSGSKTYEQYF
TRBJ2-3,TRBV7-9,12,CASSRRADTQYF
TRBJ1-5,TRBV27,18,CASSLKGPTEYSNQPQHF
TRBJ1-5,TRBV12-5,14,CASGPHRGDQPQHF
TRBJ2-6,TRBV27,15,CASSIRFSGANVLTF
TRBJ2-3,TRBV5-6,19,CASSLFVSAGHSSTDTQYF
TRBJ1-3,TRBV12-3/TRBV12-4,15,CASRRQASSGNTIYF
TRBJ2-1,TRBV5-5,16,CASSRATGVGYNEQFF
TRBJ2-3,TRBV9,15,CASSVGLTTRDTQYF
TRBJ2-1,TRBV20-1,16,CSASGTSGMRDNEQFF
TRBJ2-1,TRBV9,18,CASSDGGEEGSSYNEQFF
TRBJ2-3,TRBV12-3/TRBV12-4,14,CASSWGKSTDTQYF
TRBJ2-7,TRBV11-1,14,CASSPTGQGLLQYF
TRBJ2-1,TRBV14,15,CASSQDLGLENEQFF
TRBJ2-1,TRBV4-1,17,CASSQDWAGGSYNEQFF
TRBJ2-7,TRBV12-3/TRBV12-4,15,CASSMGSGRAGEQYF
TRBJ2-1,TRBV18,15,CASSPQREASNEQFF
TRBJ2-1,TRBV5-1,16,CASSGRSTSGNSGQFF
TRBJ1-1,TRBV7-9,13,CASSLGRTDEAFF
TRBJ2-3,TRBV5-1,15,CASSLLGESTDTQYF
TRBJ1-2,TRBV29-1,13,CSVEGRGNYGYTF
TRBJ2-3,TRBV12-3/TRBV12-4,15,CASTTGGSGADTQYF
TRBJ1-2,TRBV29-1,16,CSVVRDRVRERYGYTF
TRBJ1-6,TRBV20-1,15,CSARRGGQRNSPLHF
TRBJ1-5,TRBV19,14,CASKGQTSNQPQHF
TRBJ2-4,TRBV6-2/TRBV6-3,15,CASSYTETGRAVQYF